Listed here are 24 T cell receptor beta chains from one sample, sequenced in a study of OX40 agonist ivuxolimab in advanced cancers. Profiled with immunoSEQ multiplex PCR; TCRdb holds only in-frame clones, not every one. The table has around 100,000 clones, around 85% seen once. The specimen comprised CD4+ or CD8+ T cells sorted from blood, sampled in a trial of the OX40 agonist ivuxolimab. The receptors here all came from an adult with an advanced solid tumor such as melanoma, head and neck, liver or kidney cancer.

A few counts support this clone. The chain uses TRBV30 and TRBJ1-3; D is uncertain. CDR3 length equals 13 residues. The V gene's germline CDR1 is GTSNPN and CDR2 SVGIG (reference sequence). V lost 0 bases and J lost 4, with 7 bases in between. CDR3: CAWSVPGGNTIYF. The CDR3, as DNA: TGTGCCTGGAGTGTACCAGGAGGAAACACCATATATTTT.

The V call is TRBV6-5, the J call TRBJ1-6; D is ambiguous. Trimming cost V 6 bases and J 14 bases, with 11 bases left between them. CDR1 is MNHEY, CDR2 SVGAGI, per germline. The CDR3 contains 11 residues. For the CDR3, the DNA is TGTGCCAGCAGCCCAAAAAGATCCCTCCACTTT. Encoded protein: CASSPKRSLHF.

This CDR3 is CASSRILWTGSYEQYF. The CDR3, as DNA: TGCGCCAGCAGCCGAATTTTATGGACAGGGTCCTACGAGCAGTACTTC. The gene calls are TRBV5-1 and TRBJ2-7; 8 positions match TRBD1. V shed 4 bases and J 1 base; nucleotides not matched to a gene: 10. Germline V gene data show CDR1 as SGHRS and CDR2 as YFSETQ. The CDR3 has 16 amino acids.

CDR3 in amino acids: CAWSVGGDYEQYF. CDR3 sequence (DNA): TGTGCCTGGAGTGTAGGGGGGGACTACGAGCAGTACTTC. The chain has TRBV30 and TRBJ2-7; D is perhaps TRBD2 (7 bases). This CDR3 comprises 13 residues. Germline CDR1 GTSNPN, CDR2 SVGIG (reference sequence). Between the trimmed V and J ends, which lost 0 bases and 3 bases, there was a span of 9 bases.

The chain uses TRBV9 and TRBJ2-7, with TRBD2 as a possible D gene (6 bases). Germline assignment: CDR1 SGDLS and CDR2 YYNGEE. The CDR3 sequence is 15 residues long. V dropped 0 bases and J dropped 3 bases, with 13 bases sitting between them. CDR3 residues: CASSVGPTGDYEQYF. CDR3 DNA sequence: TGTGCCAGCAGCGTAGGGCCAACGGGGGACTACGAGCAGTACTTC.

This clone was seen a few times. The V and J genes are TRBV7-2 and TRBJ1-2, with D possibly matching TRBD1 (5 bases). CDR1 SGHTA and CDR2 FQGNSA come from the germline V gene. Deletions cut 2 bases from V and 6 bases from J, with 13 bases between. The CDR3 covers 14 residues. CDR3 bases: TGTGCCAGCAGCTTAATGACGGGGCAGAATGGCTACACCTTC. Translation gives CASSLMTGQNGYTF.

The J gene is TRBJ2-7, the V gene TRBV5-1, with TRBD2 identical over 7 bases. V was clipped by 1 base and J by 4 bases; unmatched bases: 8. This CDR3 has 15 residues. In germline, CDR1 is SGHRS, CDR2 YFSETQ. For the CDR3, the DNA is TGCGCCAGCAGCTTGTCGGCGGGAGCTCCATACGAGCAGTACTTC. It yields the protein CASSLSAGAPYEQYF.

V and J are TRBV29-1 and TRBJ2-7; 7 bases are shared with TRBD1. The CDR3 length is 15 residues. Germline-derived CDR1 and CDR2 are SQVTM and ANQGSEA. V was clipped by 5 bases and J by 4 bases; unmatched bases: 14. The CDR3 nucleotides read TGCAGCGTTACAGGGGCTAGTCTGGGGAATTACGAGCAGTACTTC. Protein sequence: CSVTGASLGNYEQYF.

The chain combines TRBV5-6 with TRBJ2-7; 7 bases fit TRBD1. This CDR3 contains 15 residues. Germline V CDR1 and CDR2: SGHDT, YYEEEE. Trimming cost V 2 bases and J 4 bases; bases outside gene matches: 9. CDR3 in DNA: TGTGCCAGCAGCTTAGGGGGCCCAAATCCTTACGAGCAGTACTTC. This sequence encodes CASSLGGPNPYEQYF. Complete variable domain (other parts from reference TRBV5-6 and TRBJ2-7): DAGVTQSPTHLIKTRGQQVTLRCSPKSGHDTVSWYQQALGQGPQFIFQYYEEEERQRGNFPDRFSGHQFPNYSSELNVNALLLGDSALYLCASSLGGPNPYEQYFGPGTRLTVT.

The V and J genes are TRBV15 and TRBJ1-6; tentatively, D is TRBD1 (6 bases). Germline CDR1 reads LNHNV; CDR2 reads YYDKDF (reference sequence). The V end was cut by 3 bases, the J end by 7 bases, with 10 bases between. The CDR3 is 14 residues long. CDR3 protein: CATSRTGTNSPLHF. Written as DNA, the CDR3 is TGTGCCACCAGCAGGACCGGGACAAATTCACCCCTCCACTTT.

V is TRBV30 and J is TRBJ1-1; possible D gene TRBD1, 5 bases. V was shortened by 3 bases and J by 4 bases, with 9 bases between the two germline ends. Germline CDR1 is GTSNPN and CDR2 is SVGIG (reference sequence). CDR3 size: 12 residues. The CDR3 spells CAWSHRGTEAFF. The CDR3, as DNA: TGTGCCTGGAGCCATAGGGGCACTGAAGCTTTCTTT.

The gene calls are TRBV9 and TRBJ2-3; D perhaps matches TRBD2 (6 bases). The CDR3 contains 16 residues. Germline CDR1 reads SGDLS; CDR2 reads YYNGEE. Trimming took 0 bases from V and 2 from J, leaving 13 bases between them. The CDR3 region is CASSVAGGKYTDTQYF. The DNA of the CDR3 is TGTGCCAGCAGCGTAGCTGGGGGGAAATACACAGATACGCAGTATTTT.

The chain couples TRBV5-1 to TRBJ2-5; D is unclear. The CDR3 sequence is 13 residues long. V shed 4 bases and J shed 2 bases, with 9 bases lying between them. Germline CDR1 and CDR2: SGHRS and YFSETQ. The CDR3: CASSLRVQETQYF. DNA of the CDR3: TGCGCCAGCAGCCTCCGGGTTCAAGAGACCCAGTACTTC.

This clone appeared once. V gene TRBV2 combines with J gene TRBJ1-1; the match to TRBD1 covers 11 bases. This CDR3 comprises 17 residues. The V segment lost 7 bases and the J segment 4 bases; nucleotides outside the gene matches: 14. In germline, CDR1 is SNHLY, CDR2 FYNNEI. CDR3 in DNA: TGTGCCAGCACGCGCGTCCGGGACAGGGGGTCTGGCACTGAAGCTTTCTTT. Protein product: CASTRVRDRGSGTEAFF.

This chain links TRBV30 with TRBJ1-5, with D perhaps TRBD1 (6 bases). V was cut by 2 bases and J by 3 bases, with 11 bases left in between. The germline V gene encodes CDR1 GTSNPN and CDR2 SVGIG (reference sequence). This CDR3 has 14 amino acids. This CDR3 is CAWSTGHHNQPQHF. The CDR3 DNA sequence: TGTGCCTGGAGTACGGGACATCACAATCAGCCCCAGCATTTT.

This chain joins TRBV6-6 and TRBJ2-2, with 8 nucleotides matching TRBD2. V lost 6 bases and J lost 3; bases outside the gene matches: 6. CDR1 and CDR2 (germline): MNHNY, SVGAGI (reference sequence). This CDR3 has 15 residues. This CDR3 reads CASRHSGTYTGELFF. The CDR3 DNA reads as TGTGCCAGCAGACATAGCGGGACTTACACCGGGGAGCTGTTTTTT.

V is TRBV7-9 and J is TRBJ1-1; 9 bases line up with TRBD1. This CDR3 has 15 amino acids. The germline V gene encodes CDR1 SEHNR and CDR2 FQNEAQ (reference sequence). Losses at the gene ends were 2 bases for V and 3 bases for J; bases not matched to a gene: 4. CDR3 loop: CASSLLGQGDTEAFF. The DNA for the CDR3 is TGTGCCAGCAGCTTATTGGGACAGGGCGACACTGAAGCTTTCTTT.

The CDR3 sequence: CASSYWDRVYSNQPQHF. The CDR3 coding sequence is TGTGCCAGCAGCTACTGGGACAGGGTTTATAGCAATCAGCCCCAGCATTTT. The rearrangement uses TRBV5-6 and TRBJ1-5; 9 bases line up with TRBD1. The V gene end was trimmed by 3 bases and the J gene end by 0 bases; junction bases not matched to a gene: 7. Germline V CDR1 and CDR2: SGHDT, YYEEEE. The CDR3 spans 17 residues.

The chain joins TRBV7-3 to TRBJ2-2; D is undetermined. The germline V and J ends were trimmed by 5 bases and 6 bases, with 7 bases remaining between them. This CDR3 is built from 12 residues. CDR1 and CDR2 from the germline V gene are SGHTA and FQGTGA. CDR3 sequence (DNA): TGTGCCAGCAGCCTAGGTGCCGGGGAGCTGTTTTTT. Encoded protein: CASSLGAGELFF.

The DNA of the CDR3 is TGCGCCAGCAGCCAACAGGGTATGGAGATCAATCAGCCCCAGCATTTT. Residues: CASSQQGMEINQPQHF. V is TRBV4-3 and J is TRBJ1-5; TRBD1 is a possible D gene (5 bases). The CDR3 length is 16 residues. The germline CDR1 and CDR2 sequences are LGHNA and YSLEER. V was cut by 2 bases and J by 3 bases, with 14 bases left in between.

This clone was counted once. The CDR3 nucleotides read TGTGCCAGCAGTTTATTAGGGGCTGGTGAGCAGTTCTTC. This encodes CASSLLGAGEQFF. The V call is TRBV27, the J call TRBJ2-1, with a weak D call TRBD1 (5 bases). V lost 1 base to trimming and J lost 9 bases, with 10 bases between them. Germline V gives CDR1 MNHEY, CDR2 SMNVEV (reference sequence). The CDR3 consists of 13 residues.

The V and J genes are TRBV5-1 and TRBJ2-2; 8 nucleotides agree with TRBD2. CDR1 and CDR2 from the germline V gene are SGHRS and YFSETQ. V lost 2 bases to trimming and J lost 6 bases; unmatched junction nucleotides: 6. This CDR3 comprises 15 residues. CDR3 in DNA: TGCGCCAGCAGCTTCTCCGGGGGGGTCGCCGGGGAGCTGTTTTTT. Protein sequence: CASSFSGGVAGELFF.

The chain uses TRBV7-9 and TRBJ2-5, with TRBD1 identical over 7 bases. The CDR3 runs 15 residues. Unmatched junction bases numbered 6, after V lost 2 bases and J lost 3 bases. CDR1 SEHNR and CDR2 FQNEAQ come from the germline V gene (reference sequence). The CDR3 sequence is CASSLLGQTKETQYF. The DNA for the CDR3 is TGTGCCAGCAGCTTATTGGGACAGACCAAAGAGACCCAGTACTTC. The full variable domain, rest sourced from reference TRBV7-9 and TRBJ2-5, is DTGVSQNPRHKITKRGQNVTFRCDPISEHNRLYWYRQTLGQGPEFLTYFQNEAQLEKSRLLSDRFSAERPKGSFSTLEIQRTEQGDSAMYLCASSLLGQTKETQYFGPGTRLLVL.

This clone showed up just once. The chain is built from TRBV2 and TRBJ1-1; D remains ambiguous. The germline V gene has CDR1 SNHLY and CDR2 FYNNEI. The CDR3 is made up of 17 amino acids. V lost 2 bases and J 1 base, leaving 17 bases between the germline ends. The CDR3 loop is CASSEYPLRETNTEAFF. CDR3 nucleotide sequence: TGTGCCAGCAGTGAATACCCGTTGCGGGAGACGAACACTGAAGCTTTCTTT.